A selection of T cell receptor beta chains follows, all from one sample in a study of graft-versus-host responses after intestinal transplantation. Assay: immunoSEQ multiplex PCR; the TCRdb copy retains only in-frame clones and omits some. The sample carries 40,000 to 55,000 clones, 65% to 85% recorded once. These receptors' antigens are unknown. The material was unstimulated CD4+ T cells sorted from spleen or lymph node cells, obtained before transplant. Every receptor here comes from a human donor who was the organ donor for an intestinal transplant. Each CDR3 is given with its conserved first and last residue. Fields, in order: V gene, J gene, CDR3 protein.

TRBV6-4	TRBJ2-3	CASSDVDRVVDTQYF
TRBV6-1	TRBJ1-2	CASRFTGNPARGYTF
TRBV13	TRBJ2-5	CASSPDRGARETQYF
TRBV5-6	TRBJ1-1	CASSPRPDTEAFF
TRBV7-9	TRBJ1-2	CASSLLPQTGLGYTF
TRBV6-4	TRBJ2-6	CASSDSSQGSHSGANVLTF
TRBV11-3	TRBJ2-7	CASSLTSTGGGPREQYF
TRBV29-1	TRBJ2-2	CSVQPGSGGNTGELFF
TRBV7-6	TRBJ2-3	CASSLVAGAGIDTQYF
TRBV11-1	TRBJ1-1	CASSLALVGPNTEAFF
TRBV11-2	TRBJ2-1	CASSRGLAGGPYNEQFF
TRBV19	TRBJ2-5	CASSIRGPGGETQYF
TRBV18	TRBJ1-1	CASSPRAAREGTEAFF
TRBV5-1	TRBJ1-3	CASSKDRLYSGNTIYF
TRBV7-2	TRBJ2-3	CASSLALPGLAADTQYF
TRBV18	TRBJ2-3	CASSPSTDTQYF
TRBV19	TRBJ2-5	CASSSSLAGGGETQYF
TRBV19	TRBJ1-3	CASSDRVGNTIYF
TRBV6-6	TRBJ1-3	CASSYGNTIYF
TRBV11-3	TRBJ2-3	CASSLGAGATDTQYF
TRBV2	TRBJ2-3	CASSVTDTQYF
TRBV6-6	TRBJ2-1	CASIDPRAYNEQFF
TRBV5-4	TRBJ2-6	CASSPGQFSGANVLTF
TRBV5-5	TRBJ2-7	CASNGGGFTYEQYF
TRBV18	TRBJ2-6	CASSRSTTGGAASGANVLTF
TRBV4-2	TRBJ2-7	CASSQAGVDYEQYF
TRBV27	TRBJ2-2	CASSLWGSSTGELFF
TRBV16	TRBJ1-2	CASSPPSLNYGYTF
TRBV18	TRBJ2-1	CASSRSSGSSYNEQFF
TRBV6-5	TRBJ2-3	CASSSPAGSTDTQYF
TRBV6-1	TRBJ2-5	CARQGDLGETQYF
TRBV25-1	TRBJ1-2	CASSENGGAVQHYGYTF
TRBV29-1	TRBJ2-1	CSVPLSGRAGDEQFF
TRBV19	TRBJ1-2	CASSIRTQLYGYTF
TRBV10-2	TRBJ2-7	CASSELDRTKQYF
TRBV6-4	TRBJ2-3	CASSQTSAADTQYF
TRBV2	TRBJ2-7	CASSDVASGAYEQYF
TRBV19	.	CATDSGRTYNEQFF
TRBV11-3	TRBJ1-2	CASSLGGVYGYTF
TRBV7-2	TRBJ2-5	CASSVTGVGTETQYF
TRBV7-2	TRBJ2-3	CASGASGYTDTQYF
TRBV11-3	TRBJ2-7	CASSLDSGSSYEQYF
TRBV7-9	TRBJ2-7	CASSLRDRFYEQYF
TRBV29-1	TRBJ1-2	CSAGEGRLYGYTF
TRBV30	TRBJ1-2	CAWSPGVAYGYTF
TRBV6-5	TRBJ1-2	CASSYNSNYGYTF
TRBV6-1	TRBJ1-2	CASSPGQYYGYTF
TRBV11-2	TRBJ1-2	CASSRLPGVDYGYTF
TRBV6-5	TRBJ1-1	CASRTDRSGTEAFF
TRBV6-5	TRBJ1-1	CASASGGKAFF
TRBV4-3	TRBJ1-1	CASRSKIEVPEAFF
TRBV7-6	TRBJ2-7	CASSLSGTSYEQYF
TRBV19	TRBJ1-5	CASSFRDRGAQPQHF
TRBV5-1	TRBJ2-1	CASSWQGGSYNEQFF
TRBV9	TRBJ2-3	CASSVARGVTDTQYF